A single sample gave rise to the 32 T cell receptor beta chains below, sequenced in a study of T cells in women clearing cervical HPV infection. TCRdb's copy holds only in-frame clones and misses some; the assay was immunoSEQ multiplex PCR. The table for this sample gives tens of thousands of clones. Input material: blood buffy coat. The receptor source for this set is a woman aged 18 to 75 with a cervical HPV16 infection that either progressed to CIN3+ or cleared (not recorded which).

For this clone: The sequence runs out 3 residues before the end of the CDR3; the remainder is reconstructed from the germline J gene. The V gene is TRBV5-1, the J gene TRBJ2-7, with 8 bases lining up with TRBD2. The CDR3 covers 17 residues. V was pared by 0 bases and J by 2 bases, with 10 bases of the junction left unmatched. CDR1 is SGHRS and CDR2 is YFSETQ in the germline V gene. Partial CDR3 DNA: TGCGCCAGCAGCTTGGCCTATCCGGGACTAGGAGCCTACGAG. It specifies CASSLAYPGLGAYE. In full, the CDR3 reads CASSLAYPGLGAYEQYF.

For this clone: The read terminates 3 residues before the CDR3 end, so the remaining end is supplied by the germline J gene. This sequence joins TRBV18 and TRBJ1-2; unclear D gene. Looked up from germline, CDR1 is KGHSH and CDR2 is LQKENI. The CDR3 spans 15 residues. CDR3 in amino acids: CASSSPSGVQDTYTF. The sequenced CDR3 bases are TGTGCCAGCTCGTCTCCTAGCGGGGTACAAGATACC.

Remarks on this clone: The CDR3 end lies 3 residues beyond the end of the read and is filled in from the germline J gene. This chain connects TRBV11-2 to TRBJ2-7, with 10 positions matching TRBD2. The trim removed 0 bases at V and 3 bases at J, leaving 2 bases unmatched. CDR1 and CDR2 from the germline V gene are SGHAT and FQNNGV. The CDR3 has 15 residues. CDR3 region: CASSLEASGSYEQYF. The sequenced CDR3 bases are TGTGCCAGCAGCTTAGAGGCTAGCGGGAGCTACGAG.

On this clone itself: The observed sequence ends 3 residues before the CDR3 terminus, with the missing tail filled in from the germline J gene. The chain carries TRBV10-3 and TRBJ2-7; tentative D call: TRBD2 (7 bases). V lost 4 bases to trimming and J lost 3 bases, with 10 bases between them. Germline assignment: CDR1 ENHRY and CDR2 SYGVKD. The CDR3 runs 13 residues. The covered CDR3 bases are TGTGCCATCAGTGTAGGGGGGGACTACGAG. Translating gives CAISVGGDYE. The full CDR3 sequence reads CAISVGGDYEQYF.

CDR3 sequence reads: CASRAQGASSPLFF. Partial CDR3 DNA: TGTGCCAGCAGAGCGCAGGGTGCGAGTTCACCG. V gene TRBV7-2 combines with J gene TRBJ2-2; D perhaps matches TRBD1 (5 bases). The read ends 3 residues shy of where the CDR3 ends; the end is completed using the germline J gene. CDR1 and CDR2 from the germline V gene are SGHTA and FQGNSA. The CDR3 contains 14 residues.

As regards this clone: From the germline J gene comes the end of the CDR3, since the read stops 3 residues before it. The chain couples TRBV5-1 to TRBJ2-7; maybe TRBD1 (6 bases). Germline lookup yields CDR1 SGHRS and CDR2 YFSETQ. The CDR3 runs to 13 residues. The ends were cut back, 3 bases at V and 3 bases at J, with 10 bases in the middle. Partial CDR3 DNA: TGCGCCAGCAGCTGGGACACCGACTACGAG. Encoded protein: CASSWDTDYE. The entire CDR3 reads CASSWDTDYEQYF.

Details on this clone: Coverage ceases 3 residues before the CDR3 finishes, and the germline J gene fills in the end. V and J are TRBV18 and TRBJ2-2, with no clear D. This CDR3 is 14 amino acids long. Germline V gives CDR1 KGHSH, CDR2 LQKENI. The CDR3 is CASSPSSTNEKLFF. The DNA read from the CDR3 is TGTGCCAGCTCACCAAGCTCAACTAATGAAAAG.

CDR3 DNA (partial): TGTGCCAGTAGTATAGACCGGACTGGGTACGAC. It translates to CASSIDRTGYD. The complete CDR3 reads CASSIDRTGYDYTF. The V gene is TRBV19, the J gene TRBJ1-2; D unresolved. The DNA ends 3 residues before the CDR3 does, and the rest of the CDR3 is filled in from the germline J gene. The CDR3 runs 14 residues. Germline-derived CDR1 and CDR2 are LNHDA and SQIVND (reference sequence). Drawing the rest from reference TRBV19 and TRBJ1-2, the complete variable domain is DGGITQSPKYLFRKEGQNVTLSCEQNLNHDAMYWYRQDPGQGLRLIYYSQIVNDFQKGDIAEGYSVSREKKESFPLTVTSAQKNPTAFYLCASSIDRTGYDYTFGSGTRLTVV.

A note on this clone: The read gets to within 3 residues of the CDR3 end, and the germline J gene fills in the rest. The V call is TRBV5-6, the J call TRBJ1-2; D is unresolved. V lost 0 bases to trimming and J lost 5 bases, with 14 bases between them. Germline V gene lookup returns CDR1 SGHDT and CDR2 YYEEEE. This CDR3 comprises 15 residues. CDR3 DNA (partial): TGTGCCAGCAGCTTGGGCCCGGTGTCCTTTTATGGC. It encodes CASSLGPVSFYG. The full CDR3 is CASSLGPVSFYGYTF.

Note on this clone: The read finishes 3 residues shy of the CDR3 end, and the germline J gene is used to complete it. This sample includes further DNA sequences coding for the same CDR3. The chain joins TRBV18 to TRBJ1-6, with 8 bases that match TRBD1. The junction had 4 bases not matched to a gene; V was cut back by 2 bases and J by 7 bases. The CDR3 consists of 15 residues. Germline CDR1 KGHSH, CDR2 LQKENI. The CDR3 sequence: CASSPLDRGNSPLHF. The CDR3 bases that were read are TGTGCCAGCTCACCATTAGACAGGGGAAATTCACCC.

On this clone itself: The CDR3 end falls 3 residues outside the read, so it is completed with the germline J gene. The chain combines TRBV6-1 with TRBJ1-6; perhaps TRBD1 as D (5 bases). Trimming took 2 bases from V and 7 from J, leaving 6 bases between them. Germline CDR1 and CDR2: MNHNS and SASEGT. The CDR3 spans 13 residues. CDR3 DNA (partial): TGTGCCAGCAGTGAAAGACAGAATTCACCC. This encodes CASSERQNSP. The complete CDR3 protein is CASSERQNSPLHF.

As for this clone: With the read ending 3 residues before the CDR3 end, the germline J gene is used to fill in that end. This chain joins TRBV5-3 and TRBJ2-3; 9 bases align to TRBD1. TRBV5-3 is an ORF, and what it does is uncertain. The CDR3 totals 16 residues. The CDR3 here is CARSTRLTGGEETQYF. The part of the CDR3 DNA that was read is TGTGCCAGAAGCACCCGATTAACAGGGGGCGAGGAGACG.

CDR3 loop: CASTVALRQETQYF. The CDR3 DNA, read in part, is TGTGCCAGCACCGTGGCTTTGAGGCAAGAGACG. The V gene is TRBV7-2, the J gene TRBJ2-3; D is ambiguous. The DNA ends 3 residues before the CDR3 does, and the rest of the CDR3 is filled in from the germline J gene. The CDR3 sequence is 14 residues long. Germline CDR1 reads SGHTA; CDR2 reads FQGNSA.

Note on this clone: The read ends 3 residues shy of where the CDR3 ends; the end is completed using the germline J gene. The chain employs TRBV20-1 and TRBJ2-3; 7 bases fit TRBD2. CDR3 size: 14 residues. Germline V gene data show CDR1 as DFQATT and CDR2 as SNEGSKA (reference sequence). With V trimmed by 3 bases and J by 2 bases, 5 bases remained unmatched. The part of the CDR3 DNA that was read is TGCAGTGCTAGCGGGACTACCTTCACAGATACG. This translates into CSASGTTFTDT. The entire CDR3 sequence reads CSASGTTFTDTQYF.

Comment on this clone: The sequence runs out 3 residues before the end of the CDR3; the remainder is reconstructed from the germline J gene. This chain joins TRBV7-8 and TRBJ2-1; 10 bases match TRBD2. CDR3 length: 15 residues. Germline V gives CDR1 SGHVS, CDR2 FQNEAQ. With 8 bases clipped from V and 5 bases from J, the junction kept 9 bases outside the gene matches. CDR3 protein: CASCGLAVYNNEQFF. The CDR3 bases that were read are TGTGCCAGCTGCGGACTAGCGGTTTATAACAATGAG.

In regard to this clone: The sequenced fragment ends 3 residues before the CDR3 boundary, so the rest is inferred from the germline J gene. This chain connects TRBV6-1 to TRBJ2-2; possible D gene TRBD1, 5 bases. The length of the CDR3 is 15 residues. CDR1 is MNHNS, CDR2 SASEGT, per germline. The sequenced part of the CDR3 DNA is TGTGCCAGCAGTGAAGGACTCTCTGGGGCCAACGTG. This translates into CASSEGLSGANV. The entire CDR3 protein reads CASSEGLSGANVLFF.

For this clone: The read gets to within 3 residues of the CDR3 end, and the germline J gene fills in the rest. The chain couples TRBV20-1 to TRBJ1-4; unclear D gene. Germline V lookup: CDR1 DFQATT, CDR2 SNEGSKA (reference sequence). This CDR3 has 15 residues. CDR3 bases read: TGCAGTGCTAGAGAACAGAGCTCCTATAATTCACCA. Translation: CSAREQSSYNSP. The complete CDR3 reads CSAREQSSYNSPLFF.

To note about this clone: The read finishes 3 residues shy of the CDR3 end, and the germline J gene is used to complete it. This chain uses TRBV11-2 with TRBJ2-7; D is possibly TRBD2 (5 bases). The CDR3 is 11 residues long. CDR1 and CDR2 from the germline V gene are SGHAT and FQNNGV. V dropped 5 bases and J dropped 5 bases, with 7 bases sitting between them. The CDR3 sequence: CASSAGDEQYF. The DNA read from the CDR3 is TGTGCCAGCAGCGCCGGGGACGAG. Variable domain in full (rest from reference TRBV11-2 and TRBJ2-7): EAGVAQSPRYKIIEKRQSVAFWCNPISGHATLYWYQQILGQGPKLLIQFQNNGVVDDSQLPKDRFSAERLKGVDSTLKIQPAKLEDSAVYLCASSAGDEQYFGPGTRLTVT.

By frequency, this clone is medium-sized. The CDR3 sequence: CSVDGGAYEQYF. The sequenced CDR3 bases are TGCAGCGTTGACGGAGGGGCCTACGAG. The chain carries TRBV29-1 and TRBJ2-7; TRBD2 might be the D (6 bases). The missing CDR3 end, 3 residues past where the read stops, is filled in from the germline J gene. Germline V gene lookup returns CDR1 SQVTM and CDR2 ANQGSEA. This CDR3 region has 12 residues. Trimming cost V 3 bases and J 2 bases, with 8 bases left between them.

As to this clone: With the read ending 3 residues before the CDR3 end, the germline J gene is used to fill in that end. The V and J genes are TRBV5-1 and TRBJ2-3, with D perhaps TRBD2 (7 bases). This CDR3 contains 14 residues. Germline V gives CDR1 SGHRS, CDR2 YFSETQ. The CDR3 DNA, read in part, is TGCGCCAGCAGCTTCGCGGGGGCACAAGAGACG. It yields the protein CASSFAGAQET. The CDR3 in full is CASSFAGAQETQYF.

As to this clone: The read stops 3 residues short of the end of the CDR3; the missing end is completed from the germline J gene. The rearrangement joins TRBV7-2 to TRBJ1-1; 7 nucleotides line up with TRBD1. Germline CDR1 and CDR2: SGHTA and FQGNSA. The CDR3 is 12 amino acids. The CDR3 reads CASSLDRTKAFF. CDR3 DNA, as far as it was read: TGTGCCAGCAGCTTGGACAGGACCAAA.

As for this clone: The CDR3 end is not reached by the read, which stops 3 residues before it; the germline J gene fills it in. This sequence joins TRBV19 and TRBJ2-6; possibly TRBD1 for D (6 bases). V was shortened by 2 bases and J by 2 bases, with 19 bases between the two germline ends. The germline V gene encodes CDR1 LNHDA and CDR2 SQIVND (reference sequence). The CDR3 is made up of 19 amino acids. CDR3 protein: CASSIIYRVVVTGANVLTF. CDR3 DNA, as far as it was read: TGTGCCAGTAGTATAATCTACAGGGTCGTAGTTACTGGGGCCAACGTC. The variable domain in full, completed from reference TRBV19 and TRBJ2-6, reads DGGITQSPKYLFRKEGQNVTLSCEQNLNHDAMYWYRQDPGQGLRLIYYSQIVNDFQKGDIAEGYSVSREKKESFPLTVTSAQKNPTAFYLCASSIIYRVVVTGANVLTFGAGSRLTVL.

As for this clone: Coverage ceases 3 residues before the CDR3 finishes, and the germline J gene fills in the end. Other DNA sequences in the sample encode the same CDR3. This rearrangement joins TRBV7-2 to TRBJ2-3; D is perhaps TRBD2 (6 bases). The V end lost 1 base, the J end lost 1 base, and 9 bases lay between the germline ends. This CDR3 comprises 15 residues. Per germline, CDR1 SGHTA and CDR2 FQGNSA. The CDR3 is CASSLGPGGTDTQYF. The DNA read from the CDR3 is TGTGCCAGCAGCTTAGGCCCGGGGGGCACAGATACG.

Remarks on this clone: Sequencing ends 3 residues short of the CDR3 end; the germline J gene provides the rest. The V and J genes are TRBV20-1 and TRBJ2-1; 11 bases are a match to TRBD2. There are 14 residues in the CDR3. The V segment lost 5 bases and the J segment 3 bases; nucleotides outside the gene matches: 3. CDR1 and CDR2 from the germline V gene are DFQATT and SNEGSKA (reference sequence). The covered CDR3 bases are TGCAGTGCTCCTAGCGGGAGGAACTACAATGAG. Translating gives CSAPSGRNYNE. The full CDR3 sequence reads CSAPSGRNYNEQFF.

CDR3 sequence: CASSHDRGRNYGYTF. The sequenced CDR3 bases are TGTGCCAGCAGCCACGACAGGGGGCGCAACTATGGC. This sequence joins TRBV7-9 and TRBJ1-2, with 10 positions matching TRBD1. The read stops 3 residues short of the end of the CDR3; the missing end is completed from the germline J gene. The CDR3 spans 15 residues. Germline-derived CDR1 and CDR2 are SEHNR and FQNEAQ (reference sequence). V shed 5 bases, J shed 2 bases, and the junction held 5 bases outside the gene matches.

Turning to this clone: The read comes to an end 3 residues before the CDR3 does, leaving the germline J gene to fill in the end. The chain combines TRBV13 with TRBJ2-4, with D maybe TRBD1 (5 bases). The CDR3 runs 13 residues. Germline CDR1 and CDR2: PRHDT and FYEKMQ (reference sequence). The covered CDR3 bases are TGTGCCAGCAGCTTAGGGGGGCGGTATGGT. It yields the protein CASSLGGRYG. The whole CDR3 reads CASSLGGRYGQYF.

This chain's CDR3 is CASSLDINEQFF. The DNA read from the CDR3 is TGTGCCAGCAGCTTAGACATAAATGAG. The chain is built from TRBV7-2 and TRBJ2-1; unclear D gene. With the read ending 3 residues before the CDR3 end, the germline J gene is used to fill in that end. V lost 1 base and J lost 7, with 5 bases in between. The CDR3 consists of 12 residues. Germline V lookup: CDR1 SGHTA, CDR2 FQGNSA.

On this clone itself: The read ends 3 residues before the CDR3 terminus; that terminus is restored from the germline J gene. The chain uses TRBV12-3 or TRBV12-4 and TRBJ2-7; possibly TRBD2 for D (6 bases). V was trimmed by 5 bases and J by 4 bases, leaving 15 bases between them. The CDR3 is 14 amino acids. The CDR3 is CASSPGQLAYEQYF. The sequenced part of the CDR3 DNA is TGTGCCAGCAGTCCAGGGCAGCTAGCGTACGAG.

As concerns this clone: The read gets to within 3 residues of the CDR3 end, and the germline J gene fills in the rest. This chain links TRBV7-2 with TRBJ1-5; 11 positions match TRBD1. The CDR3 loop spans 15 amino acids. The ends lost 5 bases at V and 6 bases at J; junction bases unmatched: 6. From germline, CDR1 is SGHTA and CDR2 FQGNSA. Incomplete CDR3 DNA: TGTGCCAGCAGCACCTGGACAGGGGGCGTTCAGCCC. It codes for CASSTWTGGVQP. The entire CDR3 protein is CASSTWTGGVQPQHF.

Details on this clone: The CDR3 end falls 3 residues outside the read, so it is completed with the germline J gene. The rearrangement links TRBV14 to TRBJ1-2, with 9 nucleotides matching TRBD1. The CDR3 spans 16 residues. The V gene end was trimmed by 1 base and the J gene end by 3 bases; junction bases not matched to a gene: 6. Germline lookup yields CDR1 SGHDN and CDR2 FVKESK. CDR3 protein: CASSQAGTGIDYGYTF. CDR3 DNA (partial): TGTGCCAGCAGCCAAGCGGGGACAGGGATCGACTATGGC.

As concerns this clone: The CDR3 goes on 3 residues after the read ends, and that part is filled in from the germline J gene. The rearrangement joins TRBV20-1 to TRBJ2-1; 10 bases line up with TRBD2. CDR1 and CDR2 (germline): DFQATT, SNEGSKA (reference sequence). Germline trimming cut 6 bases from V and 3 bases from J; bases unmatched to any gene: 17. CDR3 length: 18 amino acids. Incomplete CDR3 DNA: TGCAGTGCCAAATCCATTAGCGGGAGGACCTCCTTCTACAATGAG. The encoded protein is CSAKSISGRTSFYNE. The whole CDR3 region reads CSAKSISGRTSFYNEQFF.

Concerning this clone itself: The read terminates 3 residues ahead of where the CDR3 ends, so the germline J gene completes it. The chain uses TRBV20-1 and TRBJ2-2; tentatively, D is TRBD1 (6 bases). This CDR3 has 13 residues. Germline CDR1 reads DFQATT; CDR2 reads SNEGSKA (reference sequence). Partial CDR3 DNA: TGCAGTGCGCCGACAGGTCGGGGATACGAG. This codes for CSAPTGRGYE. The entire CDR3 sequence reads CSAPTGRGYELFF.